A selection of T cell receptor beta chains follows, all from one sample in a study of T-cell reconstitution after alpha-beta-depleted transplantation in children. TCRdb recomputed calls from the PCR reads with MiXCR, one row per CDR3 protein. Of approximately 630,000 distinct CDR3 sequences in the sample, around 12% were seen once. Material: PBMCs, obtained before TCRalphabeta/CD19-depleted stem cell transplant. Every receptor here comes from a girl between 2 and 10 years old with congenital amegakaryocytic thrombocytopenia, due to receive a stem cell transplant. The conserved cysteine and the conserved F or W are not part of the CDR3 here. D genes are given only for firm matches.

j_gene: TRBJ2-7
d_gene: -
v_gene: TRBV27
CDR3aa: ASSPSTKAYEQY

j_gene: TRBJ2-7
d_gene: TRBD2
v_gene: TRBV28
CDR3aa: ASIQSGLAGVGTYEQY

j_gene: TRBJ2-1
d_gene: TRBD2
v_gene: TRBV6-1
CDR3aa: ASRVAGDPLFNEQF

j_gene: TRBJ2-1
d_gene: TRBD2
v_gene: TRBV11-2
CDR3aa: ASSQLAGGGSYNEQF

j_gene: TRBJ1-5
d_gene: -
v_gene: TRBV20-1
CDR3aa: SARGTYSNQPQH

j_gene: TRBJ2-1
d_gene: -
v_gene: TRBV12-3/TRBV12-4
CDR3aa: ASRTGTRPQELF

j_gene: TRBJ2-1
d_gene: TRBD2
v_gene: TRBV5-1
CDR3aa: ASRLAGSNNEQF

j_gene: TRBJ2-7
d_gene: TRBD1
v_gene: TRBV5-1
CDR3aa: ASSSRTGYEQY

j_gene: TRBJ2-5
d_gene: TRBD1
v_gene: TRBV12-3/TRBV12-4
CDR3aa: ASSPGTGGWETQS

j_gene: TRBJ2-2
d_gene: -
v_gene: TRBV24-1
CDR3aa: ATSGLGPPTGELF

j_gene: TRBJ1-1
d_gene: -
v_gene: TRBV12-3/TRBV12-4
CDR3aa: ASSLDADLFSRNTEAF

j_gene: TRBJ2-5
d_gene: -
v_gene: TRBV5-1
CDR3aa: ASSLVLRETQY

j_gene: TRBJ2-1
d_gene: -
v_gene: TRBV7-9
CDR3aa: ASSLFSKGAYNEQF

j_gene: TRBJ2-7
d_gene: -
v_gene: TRBV7-9
CDR3aa: ASSSEPYEQY

j_gene: TRBJ2-7
d_gene: -
v_gene: TRBV29-1
CDR3aa: SVEGAEGQRSSYEQY

j_gene: TRBJ2-1
d_gene: -
v_gene: TRBV20-1
CDR3aa: SASPGRGHNEQF

j_gene: TRBJ2-1
d_gene: TRBD2
v_gene: TRBV5-5
CDR3aa: ASSLAPTSGSYEQF

j_gene: TRBJ2-7
d_gene: TRBD1
v_gene: TRBV20-1
CDR3aa: SAWDSSKYEQY

j_gene: TRBJ2-2
d_gene: -
v_gene: TRBV29-1
CDR3aa: SVLLNTGELF

j_gene: TRBJ2-7
d_gene: -
v_gene: TRBV5-1
CDR3aa: ASSPSRTVYEQY

j_gene: TRBJ1-5
d_gene: -
v_gene: TRBV10-3
CDR3aa: AISESLGGDQPQH

j_gene: TRBJ2-3
d_gene: TRBD2
v_gene: TRBV5-1
CDR3aa: ASSLGLAGGPLDTQY

j_gene: TRBJ2-5
d_gene: -
v_gene: TRBV29-1
CDR3aa: SVEVGLMETQY

j_gene: TRBJ2-3
d_gene: -
v_gene: TRBV2
CDR3aa: ASSDGGGPVLDTDTQY

j_gene: TRBJ2-3
d_gene: TRBD2
v_gene: TRBV3-1
CDR3aa: ASSQAIAGSTDTQY

j_gene: TRBJ2-3
d_gene: TRBD1
v_gene: TRBV5-1
CDR3aa: ASSGRGQGDTDTQY

j_gene: TRBJ1-2
d_gene: -
v_gene: TRBV27
CDR3aa: ASSYGRAAYGYT

j_gene: TRBJ1-1
d_gene: TRBD1
v_gene: TRBV20-1
CDR3aa: SSLNGQGTEAF

j_gene: TRBJ2-2
d_gene: -
v_gene: TRBV12-3/TRBV12-4
CDR3aa: ASDKSGFTGELF

j_gene: TRBJ2-1
d_gene: -
v_gene: TRBV21-1
CDR3aa: ASSKDRATGAVVHNEQF

j_gene: TRBJ2-7
d_gene: -
v_gene: TRBV4-1
CDR3aa: ASSQEWSNNQYEQY

j_gene: TRBJ2-1
d_gene: TRBD2
v_gene: TRBV7-8
CDR3aa: ASSLMALAGTYNEQF

j_gene: TRBJ1-1
d_gene: -
v_gene: TRBV20-1
CDR3aa: SARRDTNTEAF

j_gene: TRBJ1-1
d_gene: -
v_gene: TRBV29-1
CDR3aa: SVVARGDTEAF

j_gene: TRBJ2-7
d_gene: -
v_gene: TRBV20-1
CDR3aa: SARRPLTSYEQY

j_gene: TRBJ2-7
d_gene: -
v_gene: TRBV12-3/TRBV12-4
CDR3aa: ASSLPSPGPDSNEQY

j_gene: TRBJ2-1
d_gene: -
v_gene: TRBV7-9
CDR3aa: ASSSLWTPPNYNEHF

j_gene: TRBJ1-2
d_gene: TRBD1
v_gene: TRBV12-3/TRBV12-4
CDR3aa: ASSEGAYGVGYT

j_gene: TRBJ2-7
d_gene: -
v_gene: TRBV4-1
CDR3aa: ASSPADRYEQY

j_gene: TRBJ1-2
d_gene: -
v_gene: TRBV30
CDR3aa: AWSETEYGYT

j_gene: TRBJ2-5
d_gene: -
v_gene: TRBV20-1
CDR3aa: SAWYLASQETQY

j_gene: TRBJ2-7
d_gene: TRBD1
v_gene: TRBV7-8
CDR3aa: ASSPDRAYEQD

j_gene: TRBJ2-7
d_gene: TRBD2
v_gene: TRBV2
CDR3aa: ASIGLAVDEQY

j_gene: TRBJ1-5
d_gene: -
v_gene: TRBV7-9
CDR3aa: ASSSGAPGNQPQH

j_gene: TRBJ2-4
d_gene: -
v_gene: TRBV5-1
CDR3aa: ASSLELGGLAQY

j_gene: TRBJ2-7
d_gene: -
v_gene: TRBV29-1
CDR3aa: SVEDQPSEQY